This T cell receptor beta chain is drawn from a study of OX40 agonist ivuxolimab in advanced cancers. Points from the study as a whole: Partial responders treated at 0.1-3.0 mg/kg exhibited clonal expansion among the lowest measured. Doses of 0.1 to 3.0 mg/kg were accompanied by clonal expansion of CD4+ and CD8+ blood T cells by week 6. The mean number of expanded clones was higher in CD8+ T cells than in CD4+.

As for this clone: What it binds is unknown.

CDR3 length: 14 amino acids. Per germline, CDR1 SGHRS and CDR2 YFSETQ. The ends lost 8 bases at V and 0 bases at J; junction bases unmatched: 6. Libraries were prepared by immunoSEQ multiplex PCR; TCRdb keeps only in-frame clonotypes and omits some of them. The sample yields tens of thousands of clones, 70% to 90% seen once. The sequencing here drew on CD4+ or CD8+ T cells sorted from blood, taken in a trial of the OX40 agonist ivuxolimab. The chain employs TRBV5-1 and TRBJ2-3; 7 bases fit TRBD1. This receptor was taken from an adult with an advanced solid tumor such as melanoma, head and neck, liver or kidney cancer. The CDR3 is CASTGTVSTDTQYF. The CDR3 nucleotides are TGCGCCAGTACCGGGACAGTGAGCACAGATACGCAGTATTTT.